These T cell receptor beta chains were read from a single sample in a study of T cell responses to AZD1222 COVID-19 vaccine. Measured with immunoSEQ multiplex PCR; TCRdb has only the in-frame clones, and not every one. The sample holds about 200,000 clones, around 93% seen once. Sample: peripheral blood, taken 28 days after the second AZD1222 dose. These receptors came from an adult who received the AZD1222 COVID-19 vaccine. CDR3s include the opening cysteine and the closing phenylalanine or tryptophan. Each record gives: clone size, V gene, CDR3 length, J gene, D gene, CDR3 DNA, CDR3 protein. The D gene is left open where the match is weak. Rows give clone size only sometimes, using once, few, many, or a class for an expanded clone.

>.|TRBV7-6|15|TRBJ2-7|.
TGTGCCAGCAGCTTAGAGGGTCAGGGTCCCTACGAGCAGTACTTC
CASSLEGQGPYEQYF
>.|TRBV5-1|16|TRBJ1-1|.
TGCGCCAGCAGTATTTCGGGACAAACCATGAACACTGAAGCTTTCTTT
CASSISGQTMNTEAFF
>.|TRBV20-1|17|TRBJ2-1|TRBD2
TGCAGTGCTAGTCCACTAGCGGGGGGACCCCCGGGCTCTTGGCAGTTCTTC
CSASPLAGGPPGSWQFF
>.|TRBV5-4|11|TRBJ2-1|.
TGTGCCAGCAGCTTGGGCCGCATGGAGTTCTTC
CASSLGRMEFF
>.|TRBV12-3/TRBV12-4|13|TRBJ1-3|.
TGTGCCAGTTTCGTGGCAGACGGAAACACCATATATTTT
CASFVADGNTIYF
>.|TRBV28|15|TRBJ1-1|.
TGTGCCAGCAGATCGGGAGGGAGGGTTGGCACTGAAGCTTTCTTT
CASRSGGRVGTEAFF
>.|TRBV2|13|TRBJ1-2|.
TGTGCCAGCAGCGGACACGAACCCTATGGCTACACCTTC
CASSGHEPYGYTF
>.|TRBV14|19|TRBJ2-6|.
TGTGCCAGCAGCCAAGATCGTACGACTAGAGGCACTTGGGCCAACGTCCTGACTTTC
CASSQDRTTRGTWANVLTF
>.|TRBV12-5|11|TRBJ1-1|.
TGTGCTAGTGGTTTGGGCACTGAAGCTTTCTTT
CASGLGTEAFF
>.|TRBV6-5|14|TRBJ1-2|.
TGTGCCAGCAGGAGGGACCAGGGAAACTATGGCTACACCTTC
CASRRDQGNYGYTF
>.|TRBV14|15|TRBJ1-6|.
TGTGCCAGCAGCCAGGGAACAGCCCGTAATTCACCCCTCCACTTT
CASSQGTARNSPLHF
>once|TRBV15|13|TRBJ1-1|.
TGTGCCACCAGCAGAGATCGCTGGCCTGAAGCTTTCTTT
CATSRDRWPEAFF
>.|TRBV4-1|15|TRBJ2-1|TRBD2
TGCGCCAGCAGCCACACAGGACTAGCGGGGGATGAGCAGTTCTTC
CASSHTGLAGDEQFF
>.|TRBV30|14|TRBJ2-2|TRBD1
TGTGCCTGGAGGGGACAGGGCTTCACCGGGGAGCTGTTTTTT
CAWRGQGFTGELFF
>.|TRBV3-1/TRBV3-2|15|TRBJ2-1|.
TGTGCCAGCAAGACCCTCAAGCGAGGTACAGGTGAGCAGTTCTTC
CASKTLKRGTGEQFF
>once|TRBV5-6|15|TRBJ1-5|.
TGTGCCAGCAGCTTGGCCTCGGGGGGCAGTCAGCCCCAGCATTTT
CASSLASGGSQPQHF
>.|TRBV29-1|15|TRBJ2-3|.
TGCAGCGTTGAAGAGGGTCGCGGGGTCACAGATACGCAGTATTTT
CSVEEGRGVTDTQYF
>.|TRBV9|15|TRBJ1-3|TRBD1
TGTGCCAGCACCCGTGGAGAGGGGGCTAGAAACACCATATATTTT
CASTRGEGARNTIYF
>.|TRBV19|19|TRBJ1-5|TRBD1
TGTGCCAGTAGCCTCCGGGACAGATTTAGTCGGCCTAGCAATCAGCCCCAGCATTTT
CASSLRDRFSRPSNQPQHF
>.|TRBV10-2|14|TRBJ2-5|.
TGCGCCAGCAGGAGAAGGCTAGCACAAGAGACCCAGTACTTC
CASRRRLAQETQYF
>.|TRBV13|13|TRBJ2-2|.
TGTGCCAGCAGCACCTACAGGACCGGGGAGCTGTTTTTT
CASSTYRTGELFF
>.|TRBV5-8|15|TRBJ1-1|.
TGTGCCAGCAGCTTGAGGTCGTTTATGAACACTGAAGCTTTCTTT
CASSLRSFMNTEAFF
>.|TRBV28|14|TRBJ1-1|.
TGTGCCAGCAGTCTCTCTTGGGTGAACACTGAAGCTTTCTTT
CASSLSWVNTEAFF
>.|TRBV5-1|13|TRBJ2-3|.
TGCGCCAGCAGCCCGGGCCAAACAGATACGCAGTATTTT
CASSPGQTDTQYF
>.|TRBV18|16|TRBJ1-4|.
TGTGCCAGCTCACCGTTTGACCCCTCAACTAATGAAAAACTGTTTTTT
CASSPFDPSTNEKLFF
>.|TRBV3-1/TRBV3-2|16|TRBJ1-1|TRBD1
TGTGCCAGCAGCCAAGATTGGACAGGGGCGAACACTGAAGCTTTCTTT
CASSQDWTGANTEAFF
>.|TRBV28|14|TRBJ2-5|TRBD2
TGTGCCAGCAGTACCCCCGGGACTAGAGAGACCCAGTACTTC
CASSTPGTRETQYF
>.|TRBV7-2|14|TRBJ1-2|TRBD1
TGTGCCAGCAGCTTAGAGACAGGGAACTATGGCTACACCTTC
CASSLETGNYGYTF
>.|TRBV12-3/TRBV12-4|13|TRBJ1-1|.
TGTGCCAGCAGTTCCCAGCCGAACACTGAAGCTTTCTTT
CASSSQPNTEAFF
>once|TRBV11-2|14|TRBJ2-3|.
TGTGCCAGCAGCACCCGCGGGGCTGGAGATACGCAGTATTTT
CASSTRGAGDTQYF
>.|TRBV3-1/TRBV3-2|12|TRBJ2-7|.
TGTGCCAGCAGCCAAGATTATGGCGGGCAGTACTTC
CASSQDYGGQYF
>.|TRBV29-1|15|TRBJ2-4|.
TGCAGCGTTGAAGGGGGCCGGCTAGCCAAAAACATTCAGTACTTC
CSVEGGRLAKNIQYF
>.|TRBV4-2|14|TRBJ1-1|.
TGTGCCAGCAGCCAAGGGGGGGGCGGCACTGAAGCTTTCTTT
CASSQGGGGTEAFF
>.|TRBV7-2|16|TRBJ2-2|.
TGTGCCAGCAGCTTAGCGCTAACGCAGAGGACCGGGGAGCTGTTTTTT
CASSLALTQRTGELFF
>.|TRBV5-1|15|TRBJ2-1|TRBD2
TGCGCCAGCAGCTTGGGGACTAGCTCCTACAATGAGCAGTTCTTC
CASSLGTSSYNEQFF
>.|TRBV19|13|TRBJ1-2|TRBD1
TGTGCCAGTAGCAGGACAGGAGACTATGGCTACACCTTC
CASSRTGDYGYTF
>.|TRBV7-9|15|TRBJ2-2|.
TGTGCCAGCAGCTTTTCGGACAAAAACACCGGGGAGCTGTTTTTT
CASSFSDKNTGELFF
>.|TRBV28|12|TRBJ1-2|.
TGTGCCAGCAGTTTATCCGGGCATGGCTACACCTTC
CASSLSGHGYTF